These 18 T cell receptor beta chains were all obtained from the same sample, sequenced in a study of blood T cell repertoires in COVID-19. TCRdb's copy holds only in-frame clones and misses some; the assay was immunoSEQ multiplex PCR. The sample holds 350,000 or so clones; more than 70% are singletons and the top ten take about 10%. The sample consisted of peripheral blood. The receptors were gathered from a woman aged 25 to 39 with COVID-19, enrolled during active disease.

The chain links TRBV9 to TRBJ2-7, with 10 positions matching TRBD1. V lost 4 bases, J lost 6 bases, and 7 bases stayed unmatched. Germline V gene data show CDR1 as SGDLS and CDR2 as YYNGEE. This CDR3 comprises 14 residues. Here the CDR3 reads CASSSDRGQGEQYF. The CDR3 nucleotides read TGTGCCAGCAGCAGCGACAGGGGGCAGGGCGAGCAGTACTTC.

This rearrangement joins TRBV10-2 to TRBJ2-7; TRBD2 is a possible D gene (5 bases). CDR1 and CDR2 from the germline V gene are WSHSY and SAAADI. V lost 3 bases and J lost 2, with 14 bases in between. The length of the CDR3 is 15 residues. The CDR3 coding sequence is TGCGCCAGCAGTGATGTGGCGCTAGCAGCCTACGAGCAGTACTTC. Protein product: CASSDVALAAYEQYF.

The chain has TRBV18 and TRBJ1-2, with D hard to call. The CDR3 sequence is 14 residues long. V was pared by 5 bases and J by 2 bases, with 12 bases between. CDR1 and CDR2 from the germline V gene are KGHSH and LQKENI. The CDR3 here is CASSMTELNYGYTF. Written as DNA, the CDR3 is TGTGCCAGCTCAATGACGGAGCTGAACTATGGCTACACCTTC.

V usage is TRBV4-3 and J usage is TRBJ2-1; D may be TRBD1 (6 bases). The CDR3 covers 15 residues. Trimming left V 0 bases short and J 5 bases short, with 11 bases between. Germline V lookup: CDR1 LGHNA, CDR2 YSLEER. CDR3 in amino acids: CASSQEGARHNEQFF. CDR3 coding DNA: TGCGCCAGCAGCCAAGAGGGGGCGCGGCACAATGAGCAGTTCTTC.

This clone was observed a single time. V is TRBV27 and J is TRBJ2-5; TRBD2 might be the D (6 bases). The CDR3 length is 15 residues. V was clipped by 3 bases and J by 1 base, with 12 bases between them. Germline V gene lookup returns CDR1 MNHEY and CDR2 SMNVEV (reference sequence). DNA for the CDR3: TGTGCCAGCAGTTTTCAAGGGACTTCCCAAGAGACCCAGTACTTC. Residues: CASSFQGTSQETQYF.

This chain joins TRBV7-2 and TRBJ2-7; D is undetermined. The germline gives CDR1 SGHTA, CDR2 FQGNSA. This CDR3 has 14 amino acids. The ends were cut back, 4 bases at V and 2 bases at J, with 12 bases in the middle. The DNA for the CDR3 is TGTGCCAGCAGCTCGCTAGGTCAGCCCTACGAGCAGTACTTC. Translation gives CASSSLGQPYEQYF.

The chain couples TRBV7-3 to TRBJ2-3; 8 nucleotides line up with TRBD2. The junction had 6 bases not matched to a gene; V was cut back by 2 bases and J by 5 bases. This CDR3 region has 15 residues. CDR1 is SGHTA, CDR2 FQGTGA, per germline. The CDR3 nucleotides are TGTGCCAGCAGCTTACGTGGACTAGCAGTAGATACGCAGTATTTT. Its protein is CASSLRGLAVDTQYF.

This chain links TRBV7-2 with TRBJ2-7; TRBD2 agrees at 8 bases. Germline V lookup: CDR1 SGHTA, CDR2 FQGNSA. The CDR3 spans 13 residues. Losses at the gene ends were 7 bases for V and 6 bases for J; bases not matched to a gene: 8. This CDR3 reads CASTQWAGGEQYF. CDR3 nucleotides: TGTGCCAGCACCCAATGGGCGGGGGGCGAGCAGTACTTC.

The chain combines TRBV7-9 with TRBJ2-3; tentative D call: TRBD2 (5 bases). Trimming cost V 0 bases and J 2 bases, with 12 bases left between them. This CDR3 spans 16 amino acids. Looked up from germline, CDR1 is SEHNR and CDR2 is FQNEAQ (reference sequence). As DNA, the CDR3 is TGTGCCAGCAGCTTAGCCAACAGCGGTCCCACAGATACGCAGTATTTT. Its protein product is CASSLANSGPTDTQYF.

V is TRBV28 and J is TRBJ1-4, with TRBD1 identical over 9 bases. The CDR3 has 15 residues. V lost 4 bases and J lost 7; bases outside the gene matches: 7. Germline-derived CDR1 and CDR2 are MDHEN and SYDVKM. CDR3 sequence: CASSSYRGPSEKLFF. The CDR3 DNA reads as TGTGCCAGCAGTTCTTACAGGGGGCCCAGTGAAAAACTGTTTTTT.

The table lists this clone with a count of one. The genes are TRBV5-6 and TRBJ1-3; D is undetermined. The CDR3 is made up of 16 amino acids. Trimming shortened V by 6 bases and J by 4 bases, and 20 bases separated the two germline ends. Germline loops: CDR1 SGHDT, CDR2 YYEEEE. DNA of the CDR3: TGTGCCAGCACCCCCGCCGGCAGGTATCAAGGAAACACCATATATTTT. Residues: CASTPAGRYQGNTIYF.

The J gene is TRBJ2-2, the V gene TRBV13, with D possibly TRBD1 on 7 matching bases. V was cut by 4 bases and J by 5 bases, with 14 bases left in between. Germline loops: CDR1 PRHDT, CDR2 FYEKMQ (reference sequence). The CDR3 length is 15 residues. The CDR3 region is CASSSGGQPTGELFF. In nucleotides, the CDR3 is TGTGCCAGCAGCTCCGGGGGACAGCCGACCGGGGAGCTGTTTTTT.

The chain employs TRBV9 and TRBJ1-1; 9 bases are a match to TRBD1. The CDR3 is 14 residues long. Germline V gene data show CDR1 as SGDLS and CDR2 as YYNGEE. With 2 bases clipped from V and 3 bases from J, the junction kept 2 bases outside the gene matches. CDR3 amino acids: CASSVRTGDTEAFF. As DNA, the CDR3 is TGTGCCAGCAGCGTCCGGACAGGGGACACTGAAGCTTTCTTT.

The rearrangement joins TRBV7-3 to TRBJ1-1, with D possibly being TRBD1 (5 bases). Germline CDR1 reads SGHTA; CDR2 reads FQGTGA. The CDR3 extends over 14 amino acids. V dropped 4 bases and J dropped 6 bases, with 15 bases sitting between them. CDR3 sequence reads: CASSSTPQGSEAFF. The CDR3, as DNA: TGTGCCAGCAGCTCAACCCCCCAGGGATCTGAAGCTTTCTTT.

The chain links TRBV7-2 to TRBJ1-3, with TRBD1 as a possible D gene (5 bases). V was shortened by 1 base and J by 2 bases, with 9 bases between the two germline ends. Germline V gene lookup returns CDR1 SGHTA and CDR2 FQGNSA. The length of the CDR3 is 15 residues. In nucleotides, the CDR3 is TGTGCCAGCAGCTTAGGAGCAGGGACTGGAAACACCATATATTTT. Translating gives CASSLGAGTGNTIYF.

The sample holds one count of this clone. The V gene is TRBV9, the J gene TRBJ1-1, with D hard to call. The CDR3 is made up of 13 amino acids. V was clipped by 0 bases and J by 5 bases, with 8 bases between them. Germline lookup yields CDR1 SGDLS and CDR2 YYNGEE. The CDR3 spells CASSVGPGTEAFF. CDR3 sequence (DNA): TGTGCCAGCAGCGTAGGGCCCGGGACTGAAGCTTTCTTT.

The CDR3 loop reads CAWAIDRDEQYF. In DNA, the CDR3 is TGTGCCTGGGCAATAGACAGGGATGAGCAGTACTTC. V is TRBV30 and J is TRBJ2-7; 7 bases line up with TRBD1. Germline V CDR1 and CDR2: GTSNPN, SVGIG (reference sequence). This CDR3 has 12 amino acids. The V and J ends lost 5 bases and 7 bases, in that order; junction bases with no gene match: 8.

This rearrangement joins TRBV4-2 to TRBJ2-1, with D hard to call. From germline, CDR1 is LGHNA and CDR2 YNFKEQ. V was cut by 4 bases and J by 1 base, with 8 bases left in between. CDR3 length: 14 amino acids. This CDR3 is CASSRDLSYNEQFF. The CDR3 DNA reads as TGTGCCAGCAGCCGAGACCTGTCCTACAATGAGCAGTTCTTC.